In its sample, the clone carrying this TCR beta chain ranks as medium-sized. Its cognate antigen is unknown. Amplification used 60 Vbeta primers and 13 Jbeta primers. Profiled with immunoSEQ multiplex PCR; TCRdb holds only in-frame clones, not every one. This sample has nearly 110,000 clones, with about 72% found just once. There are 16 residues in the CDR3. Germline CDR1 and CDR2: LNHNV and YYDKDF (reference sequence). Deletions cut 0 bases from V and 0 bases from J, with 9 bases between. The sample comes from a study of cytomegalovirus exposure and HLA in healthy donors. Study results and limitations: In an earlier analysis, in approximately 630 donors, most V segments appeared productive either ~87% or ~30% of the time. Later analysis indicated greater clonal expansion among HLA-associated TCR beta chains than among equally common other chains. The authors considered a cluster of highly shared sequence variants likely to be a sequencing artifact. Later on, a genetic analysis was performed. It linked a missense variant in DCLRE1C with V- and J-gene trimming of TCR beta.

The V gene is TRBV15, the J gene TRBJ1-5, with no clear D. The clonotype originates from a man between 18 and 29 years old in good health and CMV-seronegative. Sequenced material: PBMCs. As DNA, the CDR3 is TGTGCCACCAGCAGAGATAAACCGAGTAGCAATCAGCCCCAGCATTTT. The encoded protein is CATSRDKPSSNQPQHF.